The 27 T cell receptor beta chains in this list originate from one sample, sequenced in a study of T cells after yellow fever vaccination (dated by TCRdb to the late 2010s). Sample treatment or condition, as interpreted from the label and publication: live attenuated yellow fever vaccine strain. Library prep was done by 5' RACE. TCRdb records Illumina NovaSeq 6000 as the sequencer. TCRdb's own reprocessing of the public reads used fastp at Q25 and MiXCR and kept productive beta chains. Entries are consolidated by CDR3 protein sequence, retaining the most common genes and DNA. The sample contains about 340,000 distinct CDR3 sequences, approximately 12% of them found a single time. Of the sample, 2.5% to 4% falls within the top ten clones. The source was CD4+ T cells sorted from PBMCs, collected 15 days after the yellow fever booster vaccination. Receptors originate from a man in his late teens or twenties who received the YFV17D yellow fever vaccine.

The sample holds a few counts of this clonotype. At one end, the junction sequence differs from germline, possibly due to a read error. The rearrangement uses TRBV7-7 and TRBJ2-5; no clear D. The CDR3 is made up of 13 amino acids. Germline CDR1 and CDR2: SSHAT and FNYEAQ (reference sequence). The CDR3 spells CASSLVTPGPQYF. The CDR3 region has the DNA TGTGCTAGCAGCTTAGTGACCCCGGGTCCCCAGTACTTC.

This clonotype was detected only a few times. In DNA, the CDR3 is TGTGCCAGCAGTTCAGGCAGGGCGTCTCGCAATGAGCAGTTCTTC. Residues: CASSSGRASRNEQFF. The genes are TRBV6-2 or TRBV6-3 and TRBJ2-1; tentative D call: TRBD1 (5 bases). V lost 4 bases and J 6 bases, leaving 16 bases between the germline ends. The CDR3 consists of 15 residues. CDR1 is MNHEY, CDR2 SVGEGT, per germline.

The sample holds many counts of this clonotype. This CDR3 reads CASSRGGPETQYF. CDR3 DNA: TGCGCCAGCAGCCGGGGAGGGCCAGAGACCCAGTACTTC. This chain links TRBV5-1 with TRBJ2-5; 7 positions match TRBD2. The CDR3 is 13 amino acids. Germline CDR1 reads SGHRS; CDR2 reads YFSETQ. Trimming at V came to 4 bases and at J to 4 bases, leaving 4 bases not matched to a gene.

This clonotype was found many times. The chain links TRBV4-2 to TRBJ2-7; a weak D match, TRBD2 (5 bases). V shed 1 base and J shed 4 bases, with 11 bases lying between them. The CDR3 is made up of 14 amino acids. Germline V gene data show CDR1 as LGHNA and CDR2 as YNFKEQ. Here the CDR3 reads CASSQAGDGYEQYF. CDR3 bases: TGTGCCAGCAGCCAAGCCGGGGATGGATACGAGCAGTACTTC.

This clonotype was seen more than once but under ten times. V usage is TRBV20-1 and J usage is TRBJ2-2; the match to TRBD2 covers 7 bases. The CDR3 totals 14 residues. The germline V gene encodes CDR1 DFQATT and CDR2 SNEGSKA (reference sequence). V lost 5 bases to trimming and J lost 3 bases; unmatched junction nucleotides: 6. Here the CDR3 DNA reads TGCAGTGCTCCTCGGGGGAGGGACACCGGGGAGCTGTTTTTT. Its translation is CSAPRGRDTGELFF.

V and J are TRBV28 and TRBJ2-1; TRBD2 aligns across 13 bases. The CDR3 consists of 14 residues. Germline CDR1 is MDHEN and CDR2 is SYDVKM. After removal of 4 bases from V and 11 bases from J, the junction contained 5 bases not matched to a gene. CDR3 in amino acids: CASSSGTSGMQQFF. The CDR3 region has the DNA TGTGCCAGCAGTTCCGGGACTAGCGGGATGCAGCAGTTCTTC.

This clonotype was observed a few times. This sequence joins TRBV29-1 and TRBJ2-3; possibly TRBD1 or TRBD2 for D (5 bases each). V was trimmed by 4 bases and J by 5 bases, leaving 13 bases between them. The germline CDR1 and CDR2 sequences are SQVTM and ANQGSEA. This CDR3 is built from 13 residues. The CDR3 is CSVVRGDGDTQYF. CDR3 sequence (DNA): TGCAGCGTTGTAAGAGGGGATGGAGATACGCAGTATTTT.

The genes are TRBV7-3 and TRBJ1-1; a possible D gene is TRBD1 (6 bases). This CDR3 has 15 residues. CDR1 is SGHTA and CDR2 is FQGTGA in the germline V gene. V was shortened by 6 bases and J by 3 bases, with 17 bases between the two germline ends. CDR3 sequence (DNA): TGTGCCAGCAGTCCAGACCGACAGGCCGACACTGAAGCTTTCTTT. Its translation: CASSPDRQADTEAFF. The complete variable domain, with remaining parts taken from reference TRBV7-3 and TRBJ1-1, reads GAGVSQTPSNKVTEKGKYVELRCDPISGHTALYWYRQSLGQGPEFLIYFQGTGAADDSGLPNDRFFAVRPEGSVSTLKIQRTERGDSAVYLCASSPDRQADTEAFFGQGTRLTVV.

This clonotype appeared many times. This chain joins TRBV29-1 and TRBJ2-5; the D is unclear. Trimming took 5 bases from V and 1 from J, leaving 5 bases between them. This CDR3 contains 11 residues. The V gene's germline CDR1 is SQVTM and CDR2 ANQGSEA. This CDR3 reads CSVSGQETQYF. In DNA, the CDR3 is TGCAGCGTTTCAGGCCAAGAGACCCAGTACTTC.

This clonotype was recorded many times. The gene calls are TRBV20-1 and TRBJ1-2, with D unresolved. The CDR3 loop spans 12 amino acids. V was shortened by 3 bases and J by 4 bases, with 9 bases between the two germline ends. Germline V gene sequence: CDR1 DFQATT, CDR2 SNEGSKA (reference sequence). As DNA, the CDR3 is TGCAGTGCTAGTGCGGGCGTCTATGGCTACACCTTC. Protein sequence: CSASAGVYGYTF.

This clonotype was picked up many times. This chain connects TRBV20-1 to TRBJ2-3; a possible D gene is TRBD2 (5 bases). The length of the CDR3 is 12 residues. V lost 5 bases, J lost 6 bases, and 12 bases lay in between. Germline V gives CDR1 DFQATT, CDR2 SNEGSKA (reference sequence). The CDR3 loop reads CSAPGPGDTQYF. The CDR3 DNA reads as TGCAGTGCTCCCGGACCGGGGGATACGCAGTATTTT.

This clonotype was counted ten times or more. V is TRBV24-1 and J is TRBJ1-1; D perhaps matches TRBD1 (5 bases). Per the germline V gene, CDR1 is KGHDR and CDR2 is SFDVKD. This CDR3 is built from 13 residues. V was shortened by 1 base and J by 4 bases, with 6 bases between the two germline ends. The CDR3 loop reads CATSDFTGTEAFF. CDR3 sequence (DNA): TGTGCCACCAGTGATTTCACAGGCACTGAAGCTTTCTTT.

This clonotype was counted ten times or more. V gene TRBV6-6 combines with J gene TRBJ1-1; TRBD1 might be the D (5 bases). The germline CDR1 and CDR2 sequences are MNHNY and SVGAGI (reference sequence). The ends were cut back, 2 bases at V and 3 bases at J, with 16 bases in the middle. The CDR3 loop spans 16 amino acids. CDR3 coding DNA: TGTGCCAGCAGTTACGATTTGGGGGGTGGGGACACTGAAGCTTTCTTT. Its translation is CASSYDLGGGDTEAFF.

The chain recombines TRBV6-6 with TRBJ1-5; maybe TRBD1 (6 bases). V lost 11 bases and J 2 bases, leaving 16 bases between the germline ends. Germline values: CDR1 MNHNY, CDR2 SVGAGI (reference sequence). The CDR3 sequence is 14 residues long. CDR3 bases: TGTGCCTTAGGTAGGGAGGGGGGCAATCAGCCCCAGCATTTT. This sequence encodes CALGREGGNQPQHF.

There are a few counts of this clonotype. The gene calls are TRBV7-9 and TRBJ1-5, with D possibly being TRBD1 (5 bases). The CDR3 has 13 residues. V was cut by 5 bases and J by 7 bases, with 12 bases left in between. In germline, CDR1 is SEHNR, CDR2 FQNEAQ (reference sequence). In nucleotides, the CDR3 is TGTGCCAGCAGCAAGAATGGGGGGCAGCCCCAGCATTTT. Translation gives CASSKNGGQPQHF.

This clonotype was counted a few times. This CDR3 reads CASSLGGGHADTQYF. The CDR3 region has the DNA TGTGCCAGCAGCTTAGGAGGGGGTCATGCAGATACGCAGTATTTT. The genes are TRBV7-2 and TRBJ2-3; the D gene is possibly TRBD1 (6 bases). This CDR3 region has 15 residues. The germline gives CDR1 SGHTA, CDR2 FQGNSA. Trimming left V 1 base short and J 4 bases short, with 12 bases between.

This clonotype appeared a few times. This rearrangement joins TRBV4-3 to TRBJ1-6, with D tentatively TRBD1 (6 bases). CDR1 LGHNA and CDR2 YSLEER come from the germline V gene. Deletions cut 3 bases from V and 6 bases from J, with 18 bases between. The CDR3 is 17 residues long. CDR3 residues: CASSHRNRDTSNSPLHF. The CDR3 nucleotides read TGCGCCAGCAGCCATCGCAATAGGGACACCAGTAATTCACCCCTCCACTTT.

The table lists this clonotype with a few counts. In DNA form, the CDR3 reads TGTGCCAGCAGCTTACTGGGCTGGGCCCAGTACTTC. This translates into CASSLLGWAQYF. This sequence joins TRBV7-2 and TRBJ2-5; D ambiguous. CDR1 is SGHTA, CDR2 FQGNSA, per germline. This CDR3 has 12 amino acids. V was cut by 2 bases and J by 9 bases, with 10 bases left in between.

This chain connects TRBV5-1 to TRBJ2-3; D is ambiguous. This CDR3 has 14 amino acids. V was cut by 3 bases and J by 2 bases, with 10 bases left in between. The germline V gene has CDR1 SGHRS and CDR2 YFSETQ. The CDR3 DNA follows: TGCGCCAGCAGCTCAGGACCCAACACAGATACGCAGTATTTT. Translation gives CASSSGPNTDTQYF. The full variable domain, its missing parts supplied by reference TRBV5-1 and TRBJ2-3, is KAGVTQTPRYLIKTRGQQVTLSCSPISGHRSVSWYQQTPGQGLQFLFEYFSETQRNKGNFPGRFSGRQFSNSRSEMNVSTLELGDSALYLCASSSGPNTDTQYFGPGTRLTVL.

This clonotype has just a few counts. V and J are TRBV5-1 and TRBJ1-1, with a tentative D call TRBD1 (5 bases). This CDR3 has 15 amino acids. Trimming cost V 4 bases and J 4 bases, with 17 bases left between them. Germline assignment: CDR1 SGHRS and CDR2 YFSETQ. DNA of the CDR3: TGCGCCAGCAGCGACTATCCAGGGAGTGGCACTGAAGCTTTCTTT. This gives the protein CASSDYPGSGTEAFF. Full variable domain (rest looked up from reference TRBV5-1 and TRBJ1-1): KAGVTQTPRYLIKTRGQQVTLSCSPISGHRSVSWYQQTPGQGLQFLFEYFSETQRNKGNFPGRFSGRQFSNSRSEMNVSTLELGDSALYLCASSDYPGSGTEAFFGQGTRLTVV.

V usage is TRBV5-1 and J usage is TRBJ2-5, with 13 positions matching TRBD2. The V gene end was trimmed by 1 base and the J gene end by 4 bases; junction bases not matched to a gene: 7. Germline assignment: CDR1 SGHRS and CDR2 YFSETQ. This CDR3 comprises 17 residues. The CDR3 DNA reads TGCGCCAGCAGCTTGACAGGACTAGCGGGGGCTGGAGAGACCCAGTACTTC. Translating it yields CASSLTGLAGAGETQYF.

This clonotype was counted between two and nine times. The chain is built from TRBV10-3 and TRBJ1-3; D may be TRBD1 (6 bases). The V gene's germline CDR1 is ENHRY and CDR2 SYGVKD. CDR3 length: 15 residues. V was shortened by 2 bases and J by 2 bases, with 10 bases between the two germline ends. The CDR3 DNA reads TGTGCCATCAGTGAGCTGGCAGGGGCTGGAAACACCATATATTTT. It yields the protein CAISELAGAGNTIYF.

The chain employs TRBV12-3 or TRBV12-4 and TRBJ1-4, with D perhaps matching TRBD1 (5 bases). V dropped 2 bases and J dropped 4 bases, with 11 bases sitting between them. There are 15 residues in the CDR3. CDR3 nucleotide sequence: TGTGCCAGCAGTTTAAGGAGGGGACTTAATGAAAAACTGTTTTTT. Protein sequence: CASSLRRGLNEKLFF.

The genes are TRBV6-2 or TRBV6-3 and TRBJ2-3; D may match TRBD1 or TRBD2 (5 bases each). This CDR3 region has 16 residues. Trimming shortened V by 2 bases and J by 3 bases, and 15 bases separated the two germline ends. Germline V gene sequence: CDR1 MNHEY, CDR2 SVGEGT. CDR3 sequence (DNA): TGTGCCAGCAGTTACCGGTCCCGGGGCGGGACAGATACGCAGTATTTT. Encoded protein: CASSYRSRGGTDTQYF.

This clonotype was counted only a few times. CDR3 sequence reads: CASSEQARETQYF. The DNA for the CDR3 is TGCGCCAGCAGTGAGCAGGCCCGAGAGACCCAGTACTTC. This sequence joins TRBV10-2 and TRBJ2-5; D gene unclear. V shed 2 bases and J shed 4 bases, with 8 bases lying between them. This CDR3 is built from 13 residues. Germline V lookup: CDR1 WSHSY, CDR2 SAAADI.

This chain joins TRBV12-3 or TRBV12-4 and TRBJ1-2; 9 bases are shared with TRBD1. Unmatched junction bases numbered 4, after V lost 7 bases and J lost 4 bases. The CDR3 sequence is 13 residues long. The CDR3 coding sequence is TGTGCCAGCAAAACAGGGGGCCCCTATGGCTACACCTTC. Translated: CASKTGGPYGYTF.

This chain joins TRBV11-2 and TRBJ2-5; D unclear. Germline CDR1 SGHAT, CDR2 FQNNGV. V was cut by 5 bases and J by 5 bases, with 15 bases left in between. The CDR3 is 14 residues long. CDR3 sequence reads: CASSAQTMGETQYF. The CDR3 DNA reads as TGTGCCAGCAGCGCCCAAACTATGGGGGAGACCCAGTACTTC.